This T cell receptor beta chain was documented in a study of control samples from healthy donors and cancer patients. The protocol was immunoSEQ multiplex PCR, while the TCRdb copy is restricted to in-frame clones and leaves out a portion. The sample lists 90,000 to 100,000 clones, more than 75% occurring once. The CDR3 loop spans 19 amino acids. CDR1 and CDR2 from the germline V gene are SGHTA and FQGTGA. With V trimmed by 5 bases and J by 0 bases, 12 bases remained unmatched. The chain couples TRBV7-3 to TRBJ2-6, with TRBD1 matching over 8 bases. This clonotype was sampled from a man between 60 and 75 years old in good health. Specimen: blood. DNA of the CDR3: TGTGCCAGCAGCCCCGGACAGGGACCGATTTCCTCTGGGGCCAACGTCCTGACTTTC. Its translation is CASSPGQGPISSGANVLTF.